The 18 T cell receptor beta chains below all came from one sample that was sequenced in a study of Graves' ophthalmopathy and Graves' hyperthyroidism. Amplifying from RNA transcripts, the study obtained TCR beta CDR3 regions. First-round RT-PCR with HTBI primers preceded a second-round multiplex PCR. One entry per CDR3 protein results from TCRdb running MiXCR on the multiplex PCR reads. The top ten hold 2.4% of the sample, which has some 360,000 distinct CDR3 sequences, roughly a sixth seen once. Sequencing input: peripheral blood. All receptors come from an adult woman with stable Graves' hyperthyroidism.

This clonotype was counted ten times or more. The chain uses TRBV28 and TRBJ2-7; 8 bases are shared with TRBD1. Germline V gene sequence: CDR1 MDHEN, CDR2 SYDVKM. The CDR3 loop spans 16 amino acids. Trimming took 7 bases from V and 0 from J; bases not matched to a gene: 11. The CDR3 region has the DNA TGTGCCAGCACTTCGGCCGGGACAGGCTTCTCCTACGAGCAGTACTTC. Translated, it gives CASTSAGTGFSYEQYF.

This clonotype has a count of ten or more. The chain links TRBV19 to TRBJ2-2; D is unresolved. V lost 2 bases to trimming and J lost 4 bases, with 5 bases between them. The germline V gene has CDR1 LNHDA and CDR2 SQIVND (reference sequence). The CDR3 totals 13 residues. CDR3 in DNA: TGTGCCAGTAGTATAATGTCCACCGGGGAGCTGTTTTTT. This encodes CASSIMSTGELFF.

This clonotype was seen repeatedly, ten times or more. The chain couples TRBV4-1 to TRBJ2-7; 7 positions agree with TRBD1. The germline V gene encodes CDR1 MGHRA and CDR2 YSYEKL. With 1 base clipped from V and 2 bases from J, the junction kept 2 bases outside the gene matches. The CDR3 consists of 14 residues. CDR3 sequence reads: CASSQVQGAYEQYF. CDR3 in DNA: TGCGCCAGCAGCCAAGTGCAGGGGGCCTACGAGCAGTACTTC.

This clonotype was counted many times. This chain connects TRBV12-3 or TRBV12-4 to TRBJ1-5; possible D gene TRBD1, 6 bases. V dropped 3 bases and J dropped 1 base, with 16 bases sitting between them. The CDR3 is 17 amino acids. CDR3 sequence (DNA): TGTGCCAGCAGTTTGGGGACACGAAAAGGGAGCAATCAGCCCCAGCATTTT. Translated, it gives CASSLGTRKGSNQPQHF.

This clonotype has a count of ten or more. The chain couples TRBV12-3 or TRBV12-4 to TRBJ2-7, with D perhaps TRBD1 (5 bases). This CDR3 comprises 16 residues. V was trimmed by 6 bases and J by 3 bases, leaving 21 bases between them. The CDR3 loop is CASSSPQGMSVYEQYF. For the CDR3, the DNA is TGTGCCAGCAGCTCCCCTCAGGGAATGTCGGTCTACGAGCAGTACTTC.

This clonotype was seen repeatedly, ten times or more. V usage is TRBV19 and J usage is TRBJ1-2; D is unclear. V lost 3 bases and J lost 2, with 7 bases in between. The CDR3 spans 13 residues. Germline values: CDR1 LNHDA, CDR2 SQIVND (reference sequence). CDR3 bases: TGTGCCAGTAGTATTCGGACGAACTATGGCTACACCTTC. This encodes CASSIRTNYGYTF.

This clonotype has ten or more counts. The chain couples TRBV12-3 or TRBV12-4 to TRBJ1-2, with 7 positions matching TRBD1. This CDR3 spans 15 amino acids. V shed 7 bases, J shed 5 bases, and the junction held 13 bases outside the gene matches. CDR3 DNA: TGTGCCAGCACCGATACCGGGACAGAACCTTATGGCTACACCTTC. Its translation is CASTDTGTEPYGYTF.

Details on this clonotype: Compared with germline, one end of the junction differs, possibly owing to a read error. The rearrangement links TRBV15 to TRBJ2-2, with D perhaps TRBD1 (5 bases). CDR1 and CDR2 (germline): LNHNV, YYDKDF (reference sequence). This CDR3 region has 16 residues. CDR3 sequence (DNA): TGTGCCACCAGCAGCAGACAGATGTATGGTCTAGGGGATCTGTTTTTT. Translating it yields CATSSRQMYGLGDLFF. The full variable domain, its missing parts supplied by reference TRBV15 and TRBJ2-2, is DAMVIQNPRYQVTQFGKPVTLSCSQTLNHNVMYWYQQKSSQAPKLLFHYYDKDFNNEADTPDNFQSRRPNTSFCFLDIRSPGLGDTAMYLCATSSRQMYGLGDLFFGEGSRLTVL.

This clonotype was recorded many times. The chain links TRBV19 to TRBJ2-5, with 10 bases matching TRBD2. V dropped 5 bases and J dropped 3; count of bases not matched to a gene: 18. This CDR3 has 19 amino acids. Germline-derived CDR1 and CDR2 are LNHDA and SQIVND (reference sequence). CDR3 nucleotides: TGTGCCAGTAGTCCCCCACCCAGCGGGAGGGCCCTAGCGGAAGAGACCCAGTACTTC. It encodes CASSPPPSGRALAEETQYF.

This rearrangement joins TRBV12-3 or TRBV12-4 to TRBJ2-7; maybe TRBD2 (5 bases). Trimming took 2 bases from V and 5 from J, leaving 13 bases between them. The CDR3 is 14 amino acids. In nucleotides, the CDR3 is TGTGCCAGCAGTTTACTACCGGGATTTGACGAGCAGTACTTC. It translates to CASSLLPGFDEQYF.

V is TRBV5-1 and J is TRBJ2-7, with TRBD2 matching over 14 bases. V was pared by 4 bases and J by 4 bases, with 7 bases of the junction left unmatched. This CDR3 is 16 amino acids long. Per germline, CDR1 SGHRS and CDR2 YFSETQ. The CDR3 nucleotides read TGCGCCAGCAGCGGGGGACTAGCGGGAGCAGGGTACGAGCAGTACTTC. It encodes CASSGGLAGAGYEQYF.

There are many counts of this clonotype. The V gene is TRBV20-1, the J gene TRBJ1-2, with TRBD1 as a possible D gene (6 bases). V lost 1 base and J 4 bases, leaving 16 bases between the germline ends. This CDR3 region has 15 residues. Germline assignment: CDR1 DFQATT and CDR2 SNEGSKA (reference sequence). The CDR3 coding sequence is TGCAGTGCTAGAGTTAACGACAGGATCTCCTATGGCTACACCTTC. Amino acids: CSARVNDRISYGYTF.

This rearrangement joins TRBV6-5 to TRBJ1-1, with unresolved D. Trimming removed 2 bases from V and 7 bases from J, with 5 bases in between. This CDR3 region has 11 residues. Germline-derived CDR1 and CDR2 are MNHEY and SVGAGI. Written as DNA, the CDR3 is TGTGCCAGCAGTTACAACGTTGAAGCTTTCTTT. Residues: CASSYNVEAFF.

This clonotype occurred many times. The J gene is TRBJ1-1, the V gene TRBV7-2; D might be TRBD1 (6 bases). In germline, CDR1 is SGHTA, CDR2 FQGNSA. CDR3 length: 14 amino acids. V dropped 4 bases and J dropped 0 bases, with 9 bases sitting between them. CDR3 in amino acids: CASSWRGVNTEAFF. CDR3 nucleotide sequence: TGTGCCAGCAGCTGGAGGGGGGTGAACACTGAAGCTTTCTTT. Variable domain in full (rest from reference TRBV7-2 and TRBJ1-1): GAGVSQSPSNKVTEKGKDVELRCDPISGHTALYWYRQSLGQGLEFLIYFQGNSAPDKSGLPSDRFSAERTGGSVSTLTIQRTQQEDSAVYLCASSWRGVNTEAFFGQGTRLTVV.

At least ten counts were recorded for this clonotype. The chain combines TRBV6-5 with TRBJ1-6; maybe TRBD1 (6 bases). The ends were cut back, 5 bases at V and 5 bases at J, with 10 bases in the middle. The CDR3 is 14 amino acids. Per the germline V gene, CDR1 is MNHEY and CDR2 is SVGAGI. CDR3 residues: CASSNGQHNSPLHF. In DNA form, the CDR3 reads TGTGCCAGCAGTAATGGACAGCATAATTCACCCCTCCACTTT.

In this sample, this clonotype turned up many times. The rearrangement uses TRBV12-3 or TRBV12-4 and TRBJ2-5, with D unresolved. The V end was cut by 5 bases, the J end by 7 bases, with 20 bases between. The CDR3 is 15 residues long. CDR3 residues: CASSRLRPDLGTQYF. CDR3 bases: TGTGCCAGCAGTCGCTTGCGGCCCGACCTTGGGACCCAGTACTTC.

This clonotype was counted a few times. J is TRBJ2-7 and V is TRBV13, with 7 bases identical to TRBD2. Germline V gives CDR1 PRHDT, CDR2 FYEKMQ (reference sequence). This CDR3 region has 14 residues. The ends lost 6 bases at V and 3 bases at J; junction bases unmatched: 8. CDR3 residues: CASRLGGGSYEQYF. Here the CDR3 DNA reads TGTGCCAGCAGACTAGGCGGCGGGAGCTACGAGCAGTACTTC.

Many counts were recorded for this clonotype. V and J are TRBV4-1 and TRBJ1-1, with D tentatively TRBD1 (5 bases). V lost 4 bases to trimming and J lost 11 bases, with 14 bases between them. The CDR3 totals 12 residues. Germline V gene data show CDR1 as MGHRA and CDR2 as YSYEKL. CDR3 amino acids: CASSLPRGDAFF. The CDR3 nucleotides are TGCGCCAGCAGCCTCCCACGGGGCGACGCTTTCTTT.